These 16 T cell receptor beta chains were all obtained from the same sample, sequenced in a study of blood T cell repertoires in COVID-19. Produced via immunoSEQ multiplex PCR; TCRdb's table is partial and in-frame only. The sample contains 250,000 to 300,000 clones, 80% to 90% of which appear only once. The sequencing sample was made of peripheral blood. The receptor source for this set is a woman aged 40 to 49 who had recovered from COVID-19.

The chain links TRBV2 to TRBJ1-1; D is uncertain. The V gene's germline CDR1 is SNHLY and CDR2 FYNNEI. The CDR3 has 13 residues. V was clipped by 3 bases and J by 3 bases, with 8 bases between them. CDR3: CASSEEAHTEAFF. CDR3 nucleotides: TGTGCCAGCAGTGAGGAGGCACACACTGAAGCTTTCTTT.

The chain carries TRBV5-3 and TRBJ2-1; 11 bases are a match to TRBD2. TRBV5-3 is placed among ORFs of uncertain function. V was clipped by 3 bases and J by 7 bases; unmatched bases: 6. The CDR3 consists of 15 residues. The CDR3 DNA reads as TGTGCCAGAAGCTGGGGACTAGCGGAGGGAAATGAGCAGTTCTTC. Its translation is CARSWGLAEGNEQFF.

The V call is TRBV7-2, the J call TRBJ1-1; possibly TRBD1 for D (6 bases). The CDR3 is made up of 13 amino acids. Trimming took off 5 bases at V and 1 base at J, with 8 bases between the two ends. Germline CDR1 SGHTA, CDR2 FQGNSA. Here the CDR3 reads CASSIQGNTEAFF. The CDR3 DNA reads TGTGCCAGCAGCATACAGGGGAACACTGAAGCTTTCTTT.

The rearrangement joins TRBV30 to TRBJ1-3; D uncertain. The germline V gene encodes CDR1 GTSNPN and CDR2 SVGIG (reference sequence). CDR3 length equals 13 residues. V was shortened by 0 bases and J by 9 bases, with 12 bases between the two germline ends. CDR3 residues: CAWSVSGEGTIYF. In DNA form, the CDR3 reads TGTGCCTGGAGTGTGTCGGGAGAAGGCACCATATATTTT. The variable domain in full, completed from reference TRBV30 and TRBJ1-3, reads SQTIHQWPATLVQPVGSPLSLECTVEGTSNPNLYWYRQAAGRGLQLLFYSVGIGQISSEVPQNLSASRPQDRQFILSSKKLLLSDSGFYLCAWSVSGEGTIYFGEGSWLTVV.

This clone was detected once. The chain employs TRBV30 and TRBJ2-5, with TRBD2 matching over 8 bases. Losses at the gene ends were 2 bases for V and 5 bases for J; bases not matched to a gene: 10. The germline CDR1 and CDR2 sequences are GTSNPN and SVGIG (reference sequence). The CDR3 totals 15 residues. The CDR3 DNA reads as TGTGCCTGGAGTCCCCTTAGCGGGGTAAAGGAGACCCAGTACTTC. Translation gives CAWSPLSGVKETQYF.

The J gene is TRBJ2-5, the V gene TRBV4-2, with a weak D call TRBD2 (6 bases). CDR3 length equals 14 residues. From germline, CDR1 is LGHNA and CDR2 YNFKEQ. Trimming shortened V by 5 bases and J by 5 bases, and 15 bases separated the two germline ends. This chain's CDR3 is CASSRRIGGETQYF. The CDR3, as DNA: TGTGCCAGCAGCAGACGGATCGGGGGTGAGACCCAGTACTTC.

This chain connects TRBV5-4 to TRBJ1-6; D remains ambiguous. The CDR3 covers 15 residues. Germline V gene sequence: CDR1 SGHNT, CDR2 YYREEE (reference sequence). The V gene lost 4 bases and the J gene lost 8 bases, with 16 bases spanning the gap. The chain's CDR3 is CASSPRGGKDSPLHF. The CDR3 bases are TGTGCCAGCAGCCCTAGAGGAGGGAAGGATTCACCCCTCCACTTT.

The genes are TRBV10-3 and TRBJ1-2; D is uncertain. CDR1 and CDR2 from the germline V gene are ENHRY and SYGVKD. V was cut by 0 bases and J by 2 bases, with 10 bases left in between. This CDR3 spans 15 amino acids. CDR3 protein: CAISESKGGNYGYTF. CDR3 sequence (DNA): TGTGCCATCAGTGAGTCGAAGGGAGGGAACTATGGCTACACCTTC.

This rearrangement joins TRBV10-3 to TRBJ1-1; TRBD1 might be the D (5 bases). This CDR3 contains 13 residues. Germline CDR1 and CDR2: ENHRY and SYGVKD. With 3 bases removed from V and 3 bases from J, the gap between germline ends came to 8 bases. CDR3 nucleotides: TGTGCCATCAGTGAAGTACAGGACACTGAAGCTTTCTTT. Protein product: CAISEVQDTEAFF.

The rearrangement links TRBV27 to TRBJ1-2, with 12 bases identical to TRBD1. Germline assignment: CDR1 MNHEY and CDR2 SMNVEV (reference sequence). The CDR3 is made up of 18 amino acids. The J segment lost 7 bases and the V segment lost 0 bases, leaving 12 bases of the junction unmatched. In nucleotides, the CDR3 is TGTGCCAGCAGTTTATCACCCGGGACAGGGGGCCCAGGTGGTGGCTACACCTTC. Protein: CASSLSPGTGGPGGGYTF.

The rearrangement links TRBV7-2 to TRBJ2-5; D is ambiguous. The CDR3 contains 14 residues. From germline, CDR1 is SGHTA and CDR2 FQGNSA. V lost 2 bases and J 4 bases, leaving 11 bases between the germline ends. CDR3 coding DNA: TGTGCCAGCAGCTTAAATAGTGGAGCAGAGACCCAGTACTTC. This encodes CASSLNSGAETQYF.

V usage is TRBV11-2 and J usage is TRBJ2-5, with 8 bases lining up with TRBD1. Looked up from germline, CDR1 is SGHAT and CDR2 is FQNNGV. CDR3 length: 13 amino acids. With V trimmed by 5 bases and J by 4 bases, 3 bases remained unmatched. This CDR3 is CASSRTGRETQYF. The CDR3 nucleotides are TGTGCCAGCAGCCGGACAGGGAGAGAGACCCAGTACTTC.

This sequence joins TRBV18 and TRBJ2-7; 7 bases are shared with TRBD2. V was clipped by 4 bases and J by 5 bases; unmatched bases: 11. CDR3 size: 15 residues. Germline loops: CDR1 KGHSH, CDR2 LQKENI. Here the CDR3 reads CASSRQEGLGHEQYF. The CDR3 nucleotides are TGTGCCAGCTCACGTCAAGAAGGACTAGGGCACGAGCAGTACTTC.

This chain connects TRBV10-2 to TRBJ2-2, with 8 bases lining up with TRBD1. This CDR3 spans 15 amino acids. Unmatched junction bases numbered 6, after V lost 4 bases and J lost 5 bases. From germline, CDR1 is WSHSY and CDR2 SAAADI. CDR3 sequence (DNA): TGCGCCAGCAGTGTAGGAACAGGGGGGACCGGGGAGCTGTTTTTT. Its translation is CASSVGTGGTGELFF.

The V and J genes are TRBV18 and TRBJ1-5, with a possible D match to TRBD1 (6 bases). Looked up from germline, CDR1 is KGHSH and CDR2 is LQKENI. CDR3 length: 17 amino acids. Between the trimmed V and J ends, which lost 6 bases and 0 bases, there was a span of 18 bases. CDR3 sequence: CASSPRGGAYSNQPQHF. CDR3 nucleotide sequence: TGTGCCAGCTCCCCTCGAGGGGGGGCATATAGCAATCAGCCCCAGCATTTT.

V and J are TRBV5-4 and TRBJ1-2; TRBD1 matches at 9 bases. The germline gives CDR1 SGHNT, CDR2 YYREEE (reference sequence). The CDR3 covers 18 residues. With V trimmed by 1 base and J by 1 base, 11 bases remained unmatched. CDR3 nucleotide sequence: TGTGCCAGCAGCTTGAGAACGACCCGGACAGGGGATAACTATGGCTACACCTTC. Its protein is CASSLRTTRTGDNYGYTF.